The entry below describes one TCR beta chain. Its specificity is unknown. The sample comes from a study of T-cell reconstitution after alpha-beta-depleted transplantation in children. Overall study findings and caveats: Two months or so post-transplant, alpha-beta T cells reportedly derived from several hundred expanded graft clones. After transplant, high TCRbeta diversity at day 60 in some patients arose from surviving recipient T cells and thymic progenitors. Newly produced T cells mostly provided counts and TCRbeta diversity after one year, as hyperexpanded clones declined.

This CDR3 is built from 15 residues. V was trimmed by 5 bases and J by 3 bases, leaving 17 bases between them. Germline loops: CDR1 ENHRY, CDR2 SYGVKD. Unique molecular identifiers featured in how the TCRbeta library was prepared. TCRdb re-called the PCR reads through MiXCR, storing one row per CDR3 protein. This sample has 75,000 to 80,000 distinct CDR3 sequences, with around 18% found just once. This receptor was taken from a male patient aged 2 to 10 who had a stem cell transplant for acute lymphoblastic leukemia, so the T cells may come from the graft donor. Sample: PBMCs, mostly from graft donor cells, taken 360 days after TCRalphabeta/CD19-depleted stem cell transplant. The chain is built from TRBV10-3 and TRBJ2-7; D is ambiguous. The CDR3 loop is CAISTPRVALYEQYF. CDR3 DNA sequence: TGTGCCATCAGTACCCCTAGGGTAGCTCTCTACGAGCAGTACTTC.